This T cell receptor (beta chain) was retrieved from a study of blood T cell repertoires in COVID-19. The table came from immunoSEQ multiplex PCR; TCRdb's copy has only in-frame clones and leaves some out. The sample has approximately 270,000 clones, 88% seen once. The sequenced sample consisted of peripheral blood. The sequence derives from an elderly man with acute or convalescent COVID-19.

Here the CDR3 reads CASSYLSEVTGELFF. The CDR3 DNA is TGCGCCAGCAGCTACCTGTCGGAGGTTACCGGGGAGCTGTTTTTT. The V call is TRBV5-1, the J call TRBJ2-2; TRBD2 is a possible D gene (5 bases). The V and J ends lost 3 bases and 5 bases respectively, with 14 bases between them. Germline values: CDR1 SGHRS, CDR2 YFSETQ. The CDR3 totals 15 residues.